These T cell receptor beta chains were read from a single sample in a study of blood T cell repertoires in COVID-19. The table came from immunoSEQ multiplex PCR; TCRdb's copy has only in-frame clones and leaves some out. In the table there are about 55,000 clones, roughly 70% of which are singletons. The sample consisted of peripheral blood. Source of these receptors: a woman in her sixties or seventies with acute or convalescent COVID-19. The CDR3 runs from the conserved cysteine through the conserved F or W. A D gene is named only where the DNA matches it firmly. The listing skips clone size in some rows; elsewhere it reads once, few, many or a size class.

TRBV5-1	TRBJ1-5	TRBD1	NA	CASSLTGGGNQPQHF	TGCGCCAGCAGCTTAACAGGGGGCGGCAATCAGCCCCAGCATTTT
TRBV7-3	TRBJ1-1	NA	NA	CASSLIGTEKPFF	TGTGCCAGCAGCTTAATAGGCACAGAGAAACCTTTCTTT
TRBV5-1	TRBJ2-3	TRBD2	once	CASSLGRGGDGTDTQYF	TGCGCCAGCAGCTTGGGGCGCGGGGGGGATGGCACAGATACGCAGTATTTT
TRBV7-6	TRBJ1-4	NA	NA	CASSLGGTSNEKLFF	TGTGCCAGCAGCTTAGGAGGCACATCTAATGAAAAACTGTTTTTT
TRBV19	TRBJ1-1	NA	NA	CASSQSGLNTEAFF	TGTGCCAGTAGTCAATCAGGGTTGAACACTGAAGCTTTCTTT
TRBV18	TRBJ1-2	NA	NA	CASSPRDDRPNYGYTF	TGTGCCAGCTCACCAAGGGATGACAGACCTAACTATGGCTACACCTTC
TRBV5-5	TRBJ1-5	NA	NA	CASSRRWTEGNQPQHF	TGTGCCAGCAGCCGCAGATGGACAGAAGGCAATCAGCCCCAGCATTTT
TRBV5-1	TRBJ1-2	NA	NA	CASSLGSGPFRGYTF	TGCGCCAGCAGCTTGGGTTCAGGTCCTTTCCGTGGCTACACCTTC
TRBV11-3	TRBJ2-1	NA	few	CASSLDGTSYNEQFF	TGTGCCAGCAGCTTAGATGGGACTTCCTACAATGAGCAGTTCTTC
TRBV18	TRBJ1-2	NA	once	CASSPPHPNLGAYGYTF	TGTGCCAGCTCACCTCCCCACCCCAATCTAGGGGCCTATGGCTACACCTTC